Below, 17 T cell receptor beta chains from the same sample are listed, as sequenced in a study of blood T cell repertoires in COVID-19. The protocol was immunoSEQ multiplex PCR, while the TCRdb copy is restricted to in-frame clones and leaves out a portion. The data hold approximately 270,000 clones, with roughly 90% observed a single time. Sequenced: PBMCs or T cells enriched from blood (not recorded which). The receptors shown here come from a woman aged 55-75 years who had recovered from COVID-19.

V gene TRBV5-1 combines with J gene TRBJ2-3; D is possibly TRBD2 (5 bases). The CDR3 is made up of 14 amino acids. Trimming removed 6 bases at V and 1 base at J, with 12 bases between. Germline CDR1 reads SGHRS; CDR2 reads YFSETQ. The CDR3 reads CASIPQAGTDTQYF. The CDR3 nucleotides are TGCGCCAGCATTCCCCAAGCGGGCACAGATACGCAGTATTTT.

In its sample, this clone was seen a few times. The chain combines TRBV10-3 with TRBJ2-5, with 7 positions matching TRBD2. With V trimmed by 4 bases and J by 1 base, 6 bases remained unmatched. The germline V gene encodes CDR1 ENHRY and CDR2 SYGVKD. CDR3 length: 15 amino acids. CDR3 region: CAISAFGGGQETQYF. The CDR3 region has the DNA TGTGCCATCAGTGCTTTCGGCGGGGGCCAAGAGACCCAGTACTTC.

The chain employs TRBV7-2 and TRBJ2-3; 8 bases align to TRBD2. In germline, CDR1 is SGHTA, CDR2 FQGNSA. CDR3 length: 15 residues. V dropped 2 bases and J dropped 2; count of bases not matched to a gene: 3. CDR3 nucleotide sequence: TGTGCCAGCAGCTTAAATAGCGGGATCACAGATACGCAGTATTTT. Protein: CASSLNSGITDTQYF.

This chain links TRBV18 with TRBJ1-2; 9 bases are a match to TRBD1. Germline CDR1 and CDR2: KGHSH and LQKENI. CDR3 length equals 13 residues. The ends lost 6 bases at V and 6 bases at J; junction bases unmatched: 5. CDR3 in amino acids: CASSRDRANGYTF. Here the CDR3 DNA reads TGTGCCAGCTCTCGGGACAGGGCAAATGGCTACACCTTC. The full variable domain, its missing parts supplied by reference TRBV18 and TRBJ1-2, is NAGVMQNPRHLVRRRGQEARLRCSPMKGHSHVYWYRQLPEEGLKFMVYLQKENIIDESGMPKERFSAEFPKEGPSILRIQQVVRGDSAAYFCASSRDRANGYTFGSGTRLTVV.

The chain is built from TRBV19 and TRBJ2-3; a weak D match, TRBD1 (5 bases). Germline CDR1 is LNHDA and CDR2 is SQIVND (reference sequence). This CDR3 contains 15 residues. Between the trimmed V and J ends, which lost 1 base and 1 base, there was a span of 9 bases. CDR3 sequence (DNA): TGTGCCAGTAGTATAGTGAGCAGGGGCACAGATACGCAGTATTTT. Its protein is CASSIVSRGTDTQYF.

The sample holds one count of this clone. The chain uses TRBV5-1 and TRBJ1-1; unclear D gene. CDR1 is SGHRS, CDR2 YFSETQ, per germline. The CDR3 is 15 amino acids. V was shortened by 0 bases and J by 6 bases, with 15 bases between the two germline ends. The CDR3 is CASSLGPPPDSEAFF. CDR3 coding DNA: TGCGCCAGCAGCTTGGGGCCGCCTCCGGACTCTGAAGCTTTCTTT.

The chain recombines TRBV5-4 with TRBJ2-1; 7 bases map to TRBD2. The CDR3 has 13 residues. The V and J ends lost 4 bases and 10 bases, in that order; junction bases with no gene match: 8. Germline CDR1 reads SGHNT; CDR2 reads YYREEE (reference sequence). The CDR3 nucleotides read TGTGCCAGCAGCCCCGCTAGCGGACAAGAGCAGTTCTTC. Its translation: CASSPASGQEQFF.

This clone was recorded a few times. The chain couples TRBV3-1 (or the pseudogene TRBV3-2) to TRBJ2-5, with 7 bases matching TRBD2. Looked up from germline, CDR1 is LGHDT and CDR2 is YNNKEL (reference sequence). J gave up 1 base and V 4 bases, and 0 bases lay outside the gene matches. The CDR3 runs to 13 residues. The CDR3 reads CASSRGGQETQYF. DNA of the CDR3: TGTGCCAGCAGCCGGGGGGGCCAAGAGACCCAGTACTTC.

This clone has only one observation. The rearrangement joins TRBV19 to TRBJ1-1; 11 bases are a match to TRBD1. Germline V lookup: CDR1 LNHDA, CDR2 SQIVND (reference sequence). V shed 4 bases and J 2 bases; nucleotides not matched to a gene: 3. CDR3 length: 15 residues. The CDR3 region is CASSSGTGGNTEAFF. CDR3 nucleotides: TGTGCCAGTAGTAGCGGGACAGGGGGAAACACTGAAGCTTTCTTT.

The J gene is TRBJ1-2, the V gene TRBV5-5; 8 bases line up with TRBD1. V shed 5 bases, J shed 2 bases, and the junction held 8 bases outside the gene matches. This CDR3 has 15 amino acids. CDR1 and CDR2 (germline): SGHKS, YYEKEE (reference sequence). The CDR3 sequence: CASRLGQGSNYGYTF. The CDR3 DNA reads as TGTGCCAGCAGGCTAGGACAGGGTTCGAACTATGGCTACACCTTC. Using reference TRBV5-5 and TRBJ1-2 for the parts outside the CDR3, the full variable domain is DAGVTQSPTHLIKTRGQQVTLRCSPISGHKSVSWYQQVLGQGPQFIFQYYEKEERGRGNFPDRFSARQFPNYSSELNVNALLLGDSALYLCASRLGQGSNYGYTFGSGTRLTVV.

Written as DNA, the CDR3 is TGTGCCAGCAGGGAGCCAAGACTAAGTCCCGGGGAGCTGTTTTTT. This gives the protein CASREPRLSPGELFF. V gene TRBV6-5 combines with J gene TRBJ2-2, with TRBD2 as a possible D gene (5 bases). The germline V and J ends were trimmed by 6 bases and 6 bases, with 17 bases remaining between them. Germline CDR1 MNHEY, CDR2 SVGAGI. The CDR3 covers 15 residues.

The gene calls are TRBV4-1 and TRBJ1-2; 8 bases align to TRBD1. Germline CDR1 is MGHRA and CDR2 is YSYEKL. Losses at the gene ends were 2 bases for V and 6 bases for J; bases not matched to a gene: 8. The CDR3 covers 15 residues. CDR3 in DNA: TGCGCCAGCAGCCAATTTCGGACAGGGATTGATGGCTACACCTTC. Its translation: CASSQFRTGIDGYTF.

This rearrangement joins TRBV5-8 to TRBJ2-1, with 10 bases that match TRBD2. The length of the CDR3 is 16 residues. Germline V CDR1 and CDR2: SGHTS, YDEGEE. Germline trimming cut 5 bases from V and 0 bases from J; bases unmatched to any gene: 5. The CDR3 loop is CASRRVAGGSYNEQFF. The CDR3 DNA follows: TGTGCCAGCAGAAGGGTAGCGGGGGGCTCCTACAATGAGCAGTTCTTC. Full variable domain (remainder filled in from reference TRBV5-8 and TRBJ2-1): EAGVTQSPTHLIKTRGQQATLRCSPISGHTSVYWYQQALGLGLQFLLWYDEGEERNRGNFPPRFSGRQFPNYSSELNVNALELEDSALYLCASRRVAGGSYNEQFFGPGTRLTVL.

V usage is TRBV19 and J usage is TRBJ1-2, with D possibly being TRBD1 (5 bases). Germline assignment: CDR1 LNHDA and CDR2 SQIVND (reference sequence). The V gene lost 5 bases and the J gene lost 4 bases, with 14 bases spanning the gap. This CDR3 comprises 14 residues. CDR3 sequence: CASSREGLGYGYTF. CDR3 DNA sequence: TGTGCCAGTAGTCGGGAGGGGCTTGGCTATGGCTACACCTTC.

This sequence joins TRBV5-1 and TRBJ2-2; 14 bases are a match to TRBD2. The CDR3 runs to 19 residues. The V gene's germline CDR1 is SGHRS and CDR2 YFSETQ. The V and J ends lost 1 base and 3 bases, in that order; junction bases with no gene match: 8. As DNA, the CDR3 is TGCGCCAGCAGCTTGTTTGGACTAGCGGGGGGCACCGACACCGGGGAGCTGTTTTTT. Residues: CASSLFGLAGGTDTGELFF.

The rearrangement links TRBV24-1 to TRBJ2-2; 9 nucleotides line up with TRBD1. Germline V gene data show CDR1 as KGHDR and CDR2 as SFDVKD. Trimming took 5 bases from V and 7 from J; bases not matched to a gene: 4. CDR3 size: 14 residues. The CDR3: CATSVTGGHGELFF. Here the CDR3 DNA reads TGTGCCACCAGTGTAACAGGGGGCCACGGGGAGCTGTTTTTT.

This clone was detected once. V usage is TRBV10-1 and J usage is TRBJ1-1; D perhaps matches TRBD1 (5 bases). The CDR3 has 13 amino acids. Trimming stripped 5 bases from V and 2 bases from J, with 9 bases between. Germline assignment: CDR1 WNHNN and CDR2 SYGVQD (reference sequence). The chain's CDR3 is CASSYQGNTEAFF. CDR3 nucleotides: TGCGCCAGCAGTTATCAGGGCAACACTGAAGCTTTCTTT.